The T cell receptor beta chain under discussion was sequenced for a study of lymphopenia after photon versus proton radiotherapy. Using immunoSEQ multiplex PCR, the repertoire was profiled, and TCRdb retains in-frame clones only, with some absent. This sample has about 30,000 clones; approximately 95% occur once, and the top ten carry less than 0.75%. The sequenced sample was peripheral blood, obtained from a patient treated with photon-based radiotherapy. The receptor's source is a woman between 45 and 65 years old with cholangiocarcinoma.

The CDR3 nucleotides read TGCGCCAGCAGCTTGTCCGGCAGGGACAGTCCATATGGCTACACCTTC. Protein sequence: CASSLSGRDSPYGYTF. The J gene is TRBJ1-2, the V gene TRBV5-1; 7 nucleotides agree with TRBD1. The germline gives CDR1 SGHRS, CDR2 YFSETQ. The CDR3 length is 16 residues. Unmatched junction bases numbered 11, after V lost 1 base and J lost 5 bases.